This TCR beta chain emerged from a study of identical twins. The cDNA had a unique molecular identifier and a template-switch universal primer site. TCRdb reprocessed the 5' RACE reads via MiXCR and lists one record per CDR3 protein. The sample records hundreds of thousands of distinct CDR3 sequences, more than 6.5% being singletons. The V end lost 2 bases, the J end lost 7 bases, and 21 bases lay between the germline ends. CDR3 length equals 16 residues. Looked up from germline, CDR1 is MNHEY and CDR2 is SVGAGI. Remarks on this clonotype: Its antigen is unknown.

All donors comprised healthy Caucasians. Study-wide results and caveats: Fewer insertions marked abundant cord blood beta clonotypes; young adult naive trended weakly, memory not at all. Researchers reported weaker excess twin sharing in beta out-of-frame sequences.

This sample was also put to use in a study of yellow fever vaccine responses in identical twins.

The chain has TRBV6-5 and TRBJ2-7, with D unclear. This TCR was recovered from a woman aged 18-29 years in good health. Input material: memory (CD45RO+) T cells sorted from blood. Written as DNA, the CDR3 is TGTGCCAGCAGTTACGAATCAAGGCCAATCCTGGGGGAGCAGTACTTC. Amino acids: CASSYESRPILGEQYF.